The source of this T cell receptor beta chain is a study of blood T cell repertoires in COVID-19. V lost 0 bases and J lost 6, with 9 bases in between. CDR1 SGDLS and CDR2 YYNGEE come from the germline V gene. The CDR3 sequence is 14 residues long. Using immunoSEQ multiplex PCR, the repertoire was profiled, and TCRdb retains in-frame clones only, with some absent. The sample consists of around 120,000 clones, almost 90% of them appearing once. This clone was observed a few times. Specimen: peripheral blood. The V gene is TRBV9, the J gene TRBJ2-2; D is unclear. The receptor's source is a woman in her fifties or sixties with COVID-19, enrolled during active disease. The CDR3 loop is CASSVAPGAGELFF. For the CDR3, the DNA is TGTGCCAGCAGCGTAGCTCCGGGTGCCGGGGAGCTGTTTTTT.